Shown below are 28 T cell receptor beta chains from a single sample sequenced in a study of cytomegalovirus exposure and HLA in healthy donors. PCR used 60 Vbeta primers and 13 Jbeta primers. TCRdb's copy holds only in-frame clones and misses some; the assay was immunoSEQ multiplex PCR. This table has about 150,000 clones, about 70% appearing once. Sequenced: PBMCs. Receptors originate from a man aged 18 to 30 in good health and CMV-seronegative.

This sequence joins TRBV2 and TRBJ2-7; TRBD1 matches at 9 bases. Germline trimming cut 6 bases from V and 6 bases from J; bases unmatched to any gene: 3. This CDR3 is built from 12 residues. Germline CDR1 reads SNHLY; CDR2 reads FYNNEI. In nucleotides, the CDR3 is TGTGCCAGCAGGGCGGACAGGGGCGAGCAGTACGTC. This codes for CASRADRGEQYV.

The V call is TRBV19, the J call TRBJ1-1, with TRBD1 matching over 8 bases. The CDR3 has 13 amino acids. Germline values: CDR1 LNHDA, CDR2 SQIVND (reference sequence). Unmatched junction bases numbered 11, after V lost 10 bases and J lost 7 bases. The CDR3 nucleotides read TGTGCCACCCGGGACAGGTCAGCCATTGAAGCTTTCTTT. This codes for CATRDRSAIEAFF.

The V and J genes are TRBV7-6 and TRBJ1-4; a possible D gene is TRBD1 (6 bases). V shed 3 bases and J shed 5 bases, with 16 bases lying between them. This CDR3 is 16 amino acids long. Germline CDR1 and CDR2: SGHVS and FNYEAQ. The DNA for the CDR3 is TGTGCCAGCAGCTTGGCCCAAGGGGGACCGAATGAAAAACTGTTTTTT. Translated, it gives CASSLAQGGPNEKLFF.

The V call is TRBV19, the J call TRBJ1-1; D is unresolved. The germline V gene encodes CDR1 LNHDA and CDR2 SQIVND (reference sequence). The germline V and J ends were trimmed by 4 bases and 0 bases, with 9 bases remaining between them. The CDR3 is made up of 14 amino acids. CDR3 DNA: TGTGCCAGTAGTACCTACTTGATGAACACTGAAGCTTTCTTT. Encoded protein: CASSTYLMNTEAFF.

This sequence joins TRBV19 and TRBJ1-4, with a weak D call TRBD1 (6 bases). Trimming shortened V by 4 bases and J by 4 bases, and 13 bases separated the two germline ends. Germline CDR1 and CDR2: LNHDA and SQIVND (reference sequence). The CDR3 is 15 amino acids. CDR3 residues: CASSNDDRYNEKLFF. The CDR3 DNA reads TGTGCCAGTAGTAACGACGACAGGTATAATGAAAAACTGTTTTTT.

The chain links TRBV2 to TRBJ1-1, with 7 bases aligning to TRBD1. Trimming cost V 4 bases and J 1 base; bases outside gene matches: 12. Looked up from germline, CDR1 is SNHLY and CDR2 is FYNNEI. This CDR3 spans 17 amino acids. The CDR3 DNA sequence: TGTGCCAGCAGTGCTCCAACCGGACAGGCTGCGAACACTGAAGCTTTCTTT. Its protein is CASSAPTGQAANTEAFF.

J is TRBJ2-5 and V is TRBV6-5, with D perhaps matching TRBD2 (5 bases). Trimming removed 7 bases from V and 1 base from J, with 13 bases in between. This CDR3 has 14 residues. The V gene's germline CDR1 is MNHEY and CDR2 SVGAGI. In nucleotides, the CDR3 is TGTGCCAGCAAAGGAAGCGGTATCCAAGAGACCCAGTACTTC. Translated: CASKGSGIQETQYF.

The chain employs TRBV2 and TRBJ1-3, with D perhaps TRBD1 (6 bases). The CDR3 has 14 amino acids. Between the trimmed V and J ends, which lost 4 bases and 4 bases, there was a span of 11 bases. From germline, CDR1 is SNHLY and CDR2 FYNNEI. The DNA of the CDR3 is TGTGCCAGCAGTGGCCAGGGGTCAGGAAACACCATATATTTT. Protein: CASSGQGSGNTIYF.

This chain joins TRBV9 and TRBJ2-7, with D tentatively TRBD2 (6 bases). Germline V gene data show CDR1 as SGDLS and CDR2 as YYNGEE. CDR3 length equals 15 residues. Trimming stripped 4 bases from V and 0 bases from J, with 14 bases between. CDR3 nucleotides: TGTGCCAGCAGCCAGCAGGGAGGATTCTCCTACGAGCAGTACTTC. This translates into CASSQQGGFSYEQYF.

The genes are TRBV7-6 and TRBJ2-5, with TRBD2 matching 8 bases. Germline CDR1 is SGHVS and CDR2 is FNYEAQ. The trim removed 1 base at V and 4 bases at J, leaving 5 bases unmatched. The CDR3 has 15 residues. CDR3 amino acids: CASSLGSSGVETQYF. The CDR3 DNA reads as TGTGCCAGCAGCTTAGGTAGTAGCGGGGTAGAGACCCAGTACTTC. Based on the CDR3 plus reference TRBV7-6 and TRBJ2-5, the full variable domain is GAGVSQSPRYKVTKRGQDVALRCDPISGHVSLYWYRQALGQGPEFLTYFNYEAQQDKSGLPNDRFSAERPEGSISTLTIQRTEQRDSAMYRCASSLGSSGVETQYFGPGTRLLVL.

The rearrangement uses TRBV7-3 and TRBJ2-3; no definite D call. The germline V gene has CDR1 SGHTA and CDR2 FQGTGA. The CDR3 covers 13 residues. The V end lost 3 bases, the J end lost 0 bases, and 4 bases lay between the germline ends. CDR3: CASSFQSTDTQYF. CDR3 sequence (DNA): TGTGCCAGCAGCTTTCAGAGCACAGATACGCAGTATTTT.

As for this clone: The junction departs from germline at one end; a sequencing error may be responsible. The chain recombines TRBV7-7 with TRBJ2-2; 13 positions agree with TRBD2. The CDR3 totals 17 residues. Germline lookup yields CDR1 SSHAT and CDR2 FNYEAQ (reference sequence). CDR3 coding DNA: TGTGCTAGCAGCTTCGATCCGGGACTAGCGGGGACCGGGGAGCTGTTTTTT. Amino acid sequence: CASSFDPGLAGTGELFF.

This chain joins TRBV9 and TRBJ2-5; 10 bases map to TRBD1. Trimming at V came to 3 bases and at J to 2 bases, leaving 4 bases not matched to a gene. Germline CDR1 and CDR2: SGDLS and YYNGEE. This CDR3 is built from 15 residues. CDR3 in amino acids: CASSAWDRGQETQYF. CDR3 nucleotides: TGTGCCAGCAGCGCATGGGACAGGGGTCAAGAGACCCAGTACTTC.

The chain links TRBV7-2 to TRBJ2-7; 8 bases map to TRBD1. Losses at the gene ends were 1 base for V and 4 bases for J; bases not matched to a gene: 6. Germline V gene data show CDR1 as SGHTA and CDR2 as FQGNSA. The CDR3 is 15 residues long. CDR3 in amino acids: CASSLGGTGLYEQYF. Here the CDR3 DNA reads TGTGCCAGCAGCTTAGGGGGGACAGGCTTGTACGAGCAGTACTTC.

The gene calls are TRBV10-3 and TRBJ2-1, with 7 positions matching TRBD1. The CDR3 length is 14 residues. Trimming removed 7 bases from V and 0 bases from J; junction bases left unmatched: 3. Germline CDR1 and CDR2: ENHRY and SYGVKD. CDR3 coding DNA: TGTGCCATCAATCGGGACAGCTCCTACAATGAGCAGTTCTTC. It specifies CAINRDSSYNEQFF.

The V gene is TRBV19, the J gene TRBJ2-7, with D hard to call. The CDR3 runs to 14 residues. V was shortened by 3 bases and J by 2 bases, with 11 bases between the two germline ends. Germline V gene data show CDR1 as LNHDA and CDR2 as SQIVND (reference sequence). The CDR3 sequence: CASSISGPPYEQYF. CDR3 DNA: TGTGCCAGTAGTATTTCAGGTCCCCCCTACGAGCAGTACTTC. Drawing the rest from reference TRBV19 and TRBJ2-7, the complete variable domain is DGGITQSPKYLFRKEGQNVTLSCEQNLNHDAMYWYRQDPGQGLRLIYYSQIVNDFQKGDIAEGYSVSREKKESFPLTVTSAQKNPTAFYLCASSISGPPYEQYFGPGTRLTVT.

V gene TRBV29-1 combines with J gene TRBJ2-1, with 10 bases lining up with TRBD1. This CDR3 is built from 14 residues. The V and J ends lost 6 bases and 4 bases, in that order; junction bases with no gene match: 6. Germline V gives CDR1 SQVTM, CDR2 ANQGSEA. CDR3 DNA sequence: TGCAGCGTGGGGGGGACAGGGGCTTACAATGAGCAGTTCTTC. This encodes CSVGGTGAYNEQFF.

This chain links TRBV7-2 with TRBJ2-3, with D tentatively TRBD1 (5 bases). The germline gives CDR1 SGHTA, CDR2 FQGNSA. Trimming took off 1 base at V and 5 bases at J, with 13 bases between the two ends. The CDR3 contains 15 residues. The DNA for the CDR3 is TGTGCCAGCAGCTTAGGTGCCAGGGTAGAAGATACGCAGTATTTT. Translating it yields CASSLGARVEDTQYF.

The chain uses TRBV4-2 and TRBJ2-3, with 11 positions matching TRBD2. The CDR3 spans 16 residues. V was clipped by 4 bases and J by 0 bases; unmatched bases: 3. Germline CDR1 is LGHNA and CDR2 is YNFKEQ. CDR3 amino acids: CASSPIAGGSTDTQYF. The CDR3 nucleotides read TGTGCCAGCAGCCCGATAGCGGGGGGGAGCACAGATACGCAGTATTTT.

The V and J genes are TRBV10-3 and TRBJ1-2; no reliable D call. The germline V and J ends were trimmed by 2 bases and 4 bases, with 11 bases remaining between them. The CDR3 is made up of 14 amino acids. Germline loops: CDR1 ENHRY, CDR2 SYGVKD. The CDR3 nucleotides are TGTGCCATCAGTGAGACAGATGTGGGCTATGGCTACACCTTC. Amino acid sequence: CAISETDVGYGYTF.

This clone has just a few counts. The chain employs TRBV5-1 and TRBJ1-2; tentatively, D is TRBD1 (6 bases). The CDR3 sequence is 15 residues long. V was trimmed by 0 bases and J by 2 bases, leaving 11 bases between them. Germline loops: CDR1 SGHRS, CDR2 YFSETQ. The chain's CDR3 is CASSLVSTGNYGYTF. In nucleotides, the CDR3 is TGCGCCAGCAGCTTGGTATCGACAGGAAACTATGGCTACACCTTC.

The J gene is TRBJ2-2, the V gene TRBV7-9; D may be TRBD1 (6 bases). Trimming took off 8 bases at V and 0 bases at J, with 16 bases between the two ends. The CDR3 has 16 amino acids. Germline CDR1 reads SEHNR; CDR2 reads FQNEAQ (reference sequence). This CDR3 is CASGRPGTTNTGELFF. CDR3 bases: TGTGCCAGCGGCCGCCCGGGGACAACGAACACCGGGGAGCTGTTTTTT.

The CDR3 nucleotides are TGTGCCAGCAGCTTGGGGGGCAGGGGTGGGGCGCAGTATTTT. Residues: CASSLGGRGGAQYF. The chain couples TRBV5-6 to TRBJ2-3; possible D gene TRBD1, 6 bases. Germline assignment: CDR1 SGHDT and CDR2 YYEEEE. The CDR3 loop spans 14 amino acids. V shed 0 bases and J shed 10 bases, with 15 bases lying between them.

The chain is built from TRBV6-6 and TRBJ2-7; 7 bases agree with TRBD1. Germline values: CDR1 MNHNY, CDR2 SVGAGI (reference sequence). The V segment lost 0 bases and the J segment 0 bases; nucleotides outside the gene matches: 5. This CDR3 has 16 amino acids. This chain's CDR3 is CASSYSPDRSSYEQYV. The CDR3 coding sequence is TGTGCCAGCAGTTACTCTCCGGACAGGAGCTCCTACGAGCAGTACGTC.

The CDR3 reads CASSSSTGVTEETQYF. In DNA form, the CDR3 reads TGTGCCAGCAGCTCCTCGACAGGGGTCACTGAAGAGACCCAGTACTTC. The chain links TRBV5-5 to TRBJ2-5, with 8 bases that match TRBD1. The CDR3 spans 16 residues. Germline lookup yields CDR1 SGHKS and CDR2 YYEKEE (reference sequence). With V trimmed by 3 bases and J by 3 bases, 10 bases remained unmatched.

V is TRBV27 and J is TRBJ2-3; 8 bases are shared with TRBD1. V shed 3 bases, J shed 4 bases, and the junction held 6 bases outside the gene matches. Germline lookup yields CDR1 MNHEY and CDR2 SMNVEV (reference sequence). CDR3 size: 15 residues. The DNA for the CDR3 is TGTGCCAGCAGTTTCCCCGGACAGGGTTCAGATACGCAGTATTTT. Translating it yields CASSFPGQGSDTQYF.

Within the sample, this clone is medium-sized. The genes are TRBV13 and TRBJ2-1, with TRBD1 matching 7 bases. In germline, CDR1 is PRHDT, CDR2 FYEKMQ (reference sequence). V lost 3 bases and J lost 7; bases outside the gene matches: 9. The CDR3 is made up of 15 amino acids. This CDR3 reads CASSFSARGYNEQFF. In DNA form, the CDR3 reads TGTGCCAGCAGCTTTTCGGCCAGGGGGTATAATGAGCAGTTCTTC.

Points on this clone: This specimen includes other DNA sequences encoding the same CDR3. The chain has TRBV11-2 and TRBJ2-1; D might be TRBD2 (7 bases). Germline CDR1 is SGHAT and CDR2 is FQNNGV. The CDR3 loop spans 16 amino acids. V was trimmed by 6 bases and J by 7 bases, leaving 22 bases between them. CDR3 sequence: CASSSLKRGGTNEQFF. The CDR3 coding sequence is TGTGCCAGCAGTTCCCTCAAGCGGGGAGGGACAAATGAGCAGTTCTTC.